The following is a T cell receptor (beta chain) sequence with its context. The specificity of this receptor is unknown. Base qualities were left out, and no much larger clone turns up one base away. Using the deep immunoSEQ assay, TCR CDR3 regions were amplified from genomic DNA by multiplex PCR. Genomic DNA extracted from each cell subset was distributed evenly over all wells of several immunoSEQ 96-well plates, and each plate served as one replicate. For unsorted PBMC, about 270 ng of genomic DNA, equivalent to about 30,000 T cell genomes, went into each replicate PCR. Genomic DNA from unsorted PBMC was sequenced over ten immunoSEQ deep assay plates. The purified libraries were quantified using a Qubit 3.0 fluorometer, sized with a Bioanalyzer 2100, and then quantified again using the KAPA Library Quantification kit. Every immunoSEQ 96-well plate was sequenced on a separate single-read 150-cycle Illumina NextSeq 550 flow cell. The paper's data handling went like this. The immunoSEQ output contained only junctional sequences without quality scores, so filtering could not match that applied to full-length reads. Sequences were annotated with PyIR, a Python wrapper for IgBLAST v1.9, and V/J genes and CDR3 were assigned using IMGT germline references. Reads with weak V/J assignments (E-value above 1e-6), missing CDR3, stop codons, out-of-frame junctions, or ambiguous translated residues were removed. V3J clonotypes were defined by identical inferred V gene, J gene, and CDR3 amino acid sequence. Percentage overlap between repertoires was calculated by dividing the number of shared unique clonotypes by the size of the smaller repertoire. Richness of each repertoire was evaluated using RTK rarefaction, the Chao1 estimator, and Recon v2.1 estimates of unobserved clonotypes. The table comes from immuneACCESS by way of TCRdb, which keeps in-frame sequences with V and J called. Part of the clones is missing from these tables; in studies checked, under half for an unresolved V gene and the rest for unknown reasons. The V and J calls and clone size were taken over from that table, and D and trimming were inferred from the DNA. The sample records about 480,000 clones, almost 80% of which are singletons. Around 12% of the sample lies in the top ten.

Donors were healthy HIV-negative adults with no recently reported acute infections or vaccinations. Every donor was a Caucasian adult living in Nashville, Tennessee, USA. For unsorted samples, some 87 million PBMCs were counted, and genomic DNA was extracted using the QIAamp DNA Blood Mini kit. After blood collection by leukapheresis, PBMCs were isolated using Ficoll-Histopaque density gradient centrifugation and then cryopreserved in the vapor phase of liquid nitrogen. The data belong to a study of shared clonotypes between healthy human individuals (dated by TCRdb to 2018 to 2020). Background on the whole study: A few men and two women, aged 18 to 49 years, made up the cohort. Leukapheresis yielded between about 0.8 and 9.5 billion PBMCs per donor. To estimate repertoire size and how much clonotype sharing occurs between individuals, the study deeply sequenced the blood TCR repertoires of about five healthy adults. To increase sequencing depth and limit assay-specific biases, TCR repertoire library preparation and sequencing were carried out by different laboratories using diverse techniques. Results the study describes overall, beyond this receptor: Based on pairwise subsampling, the degree of clonotype sharing among donors was expected to be affected by sequencing depth. Because the study included only a small number of donors, the genetic and exposure-history diversity represented was limited. Sampling was limited to blood, and TCR repertoires in tissue likely differ from TCR repertoires in blood.

V has 7 bases trimmed and J has 5 bases trimmed; junction bases matching no gene number 6. The CDR3 has 12 amino acids, counting the end cysteine and phenylalanine. The read is trimmed to its CDR3 DNA, 36 bases read in frame from base 1. Per the germline V gene, SQVTM is the CDR1 and ANQGSEA is the CDR2. The receptor was derived from a woman between 35 and 50 years old in good health. Some clones in this sample may be carry-over from other donors' samples. Input material: PBMCs. The chain was built from TRBV29-1 and TRBJ2-5, with 8 junctional bases fitting TRBD2. The sequenced DNA is TGCAGCGCCAGGACTAGCAGGGAGACCCAGTACTTC. Its amino acids are CSARTSRETQYF.